A selection of T cell receptor beta chains follows, all from one sample in a study of tumor-infiltrating lymphocytes in primary liver carcinoma. One entry per CDR3 protein, called by TCRdb with MiXCR from the multiplex PCR reads. The table has nearly 200,000 distinct CDR3 sequences, about 61% seen once. Sequences were obtained from peripheral blood. These receptors were taken from a woman aged 55-70 years with primary liver carcinoma and hepatitis B virus infection. Both conserved end residues are part of each CDR3. The D gene is left open where the match is weak. Clone size appears in some rows only: once, few, many, or a class for an expanded clone.

CDR3: CGSSFDRVTDTQYF
DNA: TGTGGCAGCAGCTTTGATAGGGTTACAGATACGCAGTATTTT
V: TRBV11-2
D: .
J: TRBJ2-3
size: .

CDR3: CASSLASGKEEELFF
DNA: TGCGCCAGCAGCTTGGCCTCAGGGAAGGAGGAGGAGCTGTTTTTT
V: TRBV5-1
D: .
J: TRBJ2-2
size: .

CDR3: CASSRREGTGELFF
DNA: TGTGCCAGCAGCAGGCGTGAGGGGACCGGGGAACTGTTTTTT
V: TRBV11-2
D: .
J: TRBJ2-2
size: .

CDR3: CATAYDIRDSPLHF
DNA: TGTGCCACCGCCTACGACATCAGAGATTCACCCCTCCACTTT
V: TRBV6-1
D: .
J: TRBJ1-6
size: once

CDR3: CASSYSRGNEQFF
DNA: TGTGCCAGCAGTTACTCGAGGGGGAATGAGCAGTTCTTC
V: TRBV6-5
D: .
J: TRBJ2-1
size: many

CDR3: CASSTINQPQHF
DNA: TGTGCCAGCAGTACCATCAATCAGCCCCAGCATTTT
V: TRBV28
D: .
J: TRBJ1-5
size: .

CDR3: CASSFSDQEVQYF
DNA: TGTGCCAGCAGCTTCTCGGACCAGGAGGTCCAGTACTTC
V: TRBV11-2
D: .
J: TRBJ2-5
size: .

CDR3: CASKRPIGTGPTYEQYF
DNA: TGTGCCAGCAAGCGCCCAATCGGGACAGGGCCCACCTACGAGCAATACTTC
V: TRBV7-9
D: TRBD1
J: TRBJ2-7
size: .

CDR3: CASSLVVTSNVQIF
DNA: TGTGCCAGCAGCTTAGTTGTGACCTCTAATGTGCAGATCTTC
V: TRBV11-2
D: .
J: TRBJ2-1
size: .

CDR3: CASSLSDGMYGQYF
DNA: TGTGCCAGCAGCTTATCCGACGGAATGTACGGGCAGTACTTC
V: TRBV11-3
D: .
J: TRBJ2-7
size: once

CDR3: CVSSFLGRNTGELFF
DNA: TGTGTCAGCAGCTTCTTGGGCCGTAACACCGGGGAGCTGTTTTTT
V: TRBV7-9
D: .
J: TRBJ2-2
size: .

CDR3: CASSQYSEQFF
DNA: TGTGCCAGCAGCCAATACAGTGAGCAGTTCTTC
V: TRBV4-1
D: .
J: TRBJ2-1
size: .

CDR3: CTSSQEKAQYF
DNA: TGTACCAGCAGCCAAGAGAAGGCGCAGTATTTT
V: TRBV4-2
D: .
J: TRBJ2-3
size: .

CDR3: CASSLGGGGRYQPQYF
DNA: TGTGCCAGCAGTCTAGGGGGGGGCGGCCGCTATCAGCCCCAGTATTTT
V: TRBV28
D: .
J: TRBJ2-3
size: .

CDR3: CASSLPIIGETQYF
DNA: TGTGCCAGCAGCTTACCGATAATAGGAGAGACCCAGTACTTC
V: TRBV7-9
D: .
J: TRBJ2-5
size: many

CDR3: CASSFAGNSETQYF
DNA: TGCGCCAGCAGCTTTGCAGGGAATTCGGAGACCCAGTACTTC
V: TRBV5-1
D: .
J: TRBJ2-5
size: few

CDR3: CPSSLDAFMGERSSYNEQFF
DNA: TGTCCCAGCAGCTTAGATGCCTTCATGGGGGAGCGGAGCTCCTACAATGAGCAATTCTTC
V: TRBV11-2
D: .
J: TRBJ2-1
size: .

CDR3: CASSPGTGVQETQYF
DNA: TGTGCCAGCAGCCCTGGGACAGGGGTTCAAGAGACCCAGTACTTC
V: TRBV9
D: TRBD1
J: TRBJ2-5
size: .

CDR3: CTSSPGLAGPDTQYF
DNA: TGCACCAGCAGCCCTGGACTAGCAGGCCCAGATACGCAGTATTTT
V: TRBV11-2
D: TRBD2
J: TRBJ2-3
size: .

CDR3: CAGSAFGLGSYEQYF
DNA: TGTGCCGGCAGTGCCTTCGGACTTGGCTCCTACGAGCAGTACTTC
V: TRBV12-3/TRBV12-4
D: .
J: TRBJ2-7
size: .

CDR3: CASSTPLAGVIFGTDTQYF
DNA: TGTGCCAGCAGTACCCCCCTAGCGGGAGTAATCTTCGGCACAGATACGCAGTATTTT
V: TRBV28
D: TRBD2
J: TRBJ2-3
size: .

CDR3: CANSEVRGNEQFF
DNA: TGTGCCAACAGTGAAGTGAGGGGCAATGAGCAGTTCTTC
V: TRBV6-1
D: .
J: TRBJ2-1
size: .

CDR3: CASSYPTSGRAVSYEQYF
DNA: TGTGCCAGCAGTTACCCGACTAGCGGGAGGGCCGTATCCTACGAGCAGTACTTC
V: TRBV6-6
D: TRBD2
J: TRBJ2-7
size: many

CDR3: CASSSHLGGSSYEQYF
DNA: TGCGCCAGCAGCTCTCACTTGGGCGGGAGCTCCTACGAGCAGTACTTC
V: TRBV5-1
D: TRBD2
J: TRBJ2-7
size: many

CDR3: CASNASAGYQETQYF
DNA: TGTGCCAGCAACGCCTCTGCGGGGTACCAAGAGACCCAGTACTTC
V: TRBV5-4
D: .
J: TRBJ2-5
size: .

CDR3: CASSYRTGRDTLYF
DNA: TGTGCTAGCAGTTACCGGACAGGGAGAGATACGCTGTATTTT
V: TRBV6-6
D: TRBD1
J: TRBJ2-3
size: .

CDR3: CAWSSRTGNTEAFF
DNA: TGTGCCTGGAGTTCCCGGACAGGGAACACTGAAGCTTTCTTT
V: TRBV30
D: TRBD1
J: TRBJ1-1
size: .

CDR3: CASNLPGGLNTEAFF
DNA: TGTGCCAGCAACCTACCGGGAGGCTTGAACACTGAAGCTTTCTTT
V: TRBV11-3
D: .
J: TRBJ1-1
size: .

CDR3: CASTYSDPTGGKVAQYF
DNA: TGTGCCAGTACTTACTCGGACCCGACAGGGGGAAAGGTGGCGCAGTATTTT
V: TRBV6-6
D: TRBD1
J: TRBJ2-3
size: .

CDR3: CASSAPVEQYF
DNA: TGTGCCAGCAGTGCCCCGGTCGAGCAGTACTTC
V: TRBV28
D: .
J: TRBJ2-7
size: few

CDR3: CANSLVGQETQYF
DNA: TGTGCCAACAGCCTAGTTGGTCAAGAGACCCAGTACTTC
V: TRBV11-3
D: .
J: TRBJ2-5
size: .

CDR3: CASSLLPDRLSGNTIYF
DNA: TGCGCCAGCAGCTTGCTTCCGGACAGACTCTCTGGAAACACCATATATTTT
V: TRBV5-1
D: .
J: TRBJ1-3
size: .

CDR3: CASSSLAGGPREQYF
DNA: TGTGCCAGCAGTTCTCTAGCGGGAGGCCCTCGCGAGCAGTACTTC
V: TRBV28
D: TRBD2
J: TRBJ2-7
size: .

CDR3: CARSLVTSEIGELFF
DNA: TGTGCCAGGAGCTTGGTGACTAGCGAGATCGGGGAGCTGTTTTTT
V: TRBV5-4
D: TRBD2
J: TRBJ2-2
size: .

CDR3: CASSELGAYGYTF
DNA: TGTGCCAGCAGTGAACTGGGCGCCTATGGCTACACCTTC
V: TRBV6-5
D: .
J: TRBJ1-2
size: .

CDR3: CDSRRETSGSATGELFF
DNA: TGTGACAGCAGGCGAGAGACTAGCGGGAGCGCCACCGGGGAGCTGTTTTTT
V: TRBV7-9
D: TRBD2
J: TRBJ2-2
size: .

CDR3: CADSPGRSGNQPQHF
DNA: TGTGCCGACAGCCCAGGACGTAGTGGCAATCAGCCCCAGCATTTT
V: TRBV4-1
D: .
J: TRBJ1-5
size: .

CDR3: CASSLDWTGGSPFHF
DNA: TGTGCCAGCAGCTTAGATTGGACAGGGGGGTCACCCTTCCACTTT
V: TRBV11-2
D: TRBD1
J: TRBJ1-6
size: once

CDR3: CASVGGQGQGEQFF
DNA: TGCGCCAGCGTAGGAGGACAGGGTCAAGGTGAGCAGTTCTTC
V: TRBV5-1
D: TRBD1
J: TRBJ2-1
size: .

CDR3: CAWSFGTGPRGGYTF
DNA: TGTGCCTGGAGTTTCGGGACAGGGCCTCGGGGGGGCTACACCTTC
V: TRBV30
D: TRBD1
J: TRBJ1-2
size: few

CDR3: CASSVKGRLHF
DNA: TGTGCCAGCAGTGTCAAAGGCCGCCTCCATTTT
V: TRBV12-3/TRBV12-4
D: .
J: TRBJ2-3
size: many